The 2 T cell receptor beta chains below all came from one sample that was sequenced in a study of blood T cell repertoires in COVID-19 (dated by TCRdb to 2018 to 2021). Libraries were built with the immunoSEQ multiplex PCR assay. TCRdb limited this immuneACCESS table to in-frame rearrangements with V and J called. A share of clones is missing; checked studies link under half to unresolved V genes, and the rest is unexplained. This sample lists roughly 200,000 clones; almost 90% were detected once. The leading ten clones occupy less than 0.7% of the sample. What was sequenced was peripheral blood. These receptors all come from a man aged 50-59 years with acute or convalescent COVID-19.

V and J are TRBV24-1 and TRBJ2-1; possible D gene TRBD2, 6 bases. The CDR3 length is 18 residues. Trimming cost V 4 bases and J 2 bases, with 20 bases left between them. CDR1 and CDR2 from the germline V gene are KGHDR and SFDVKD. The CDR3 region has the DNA TGTGCCACCAGTGACACCCCTCGACTAGACCCCACCTACAATGAGCAGTTCTTC. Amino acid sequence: CATSDTPRLDPTYNEQFF.

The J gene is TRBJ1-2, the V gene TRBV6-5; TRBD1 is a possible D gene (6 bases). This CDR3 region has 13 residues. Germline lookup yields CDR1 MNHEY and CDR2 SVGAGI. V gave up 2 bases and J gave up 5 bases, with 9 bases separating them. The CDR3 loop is CASSYNREYGYTF. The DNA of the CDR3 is TGTGCCAGCAGTTACAACAGGGAATATGGCTACACCTTC.